This entry describes one TCR beta chain. Its antigen is undetermined. Measured with immunoSEQ multiplex PCR; TCRdb has only the in-frame clones, and not every one. The profile shows more than 60,000 clones, roughly 80% of them singletons. Germline CDR1 and CDR2: SGHRS and YFSETQ. The ends were cut back, 0 bases at V and 3 bases at J, with 21 bases in the middle. The CDR3 totals 18 residues. The sample is drawn from a study of glioma-infiltrating T cells after dendritic cell vaccination. About the research overall: Dendritic cell vaccination trial patients had either newly diagnosed or recurrent glioblastoma. Study conclusions and caveats: The cohort had few patients with full blood and tumor sets.

None of the glioblastoma patients had an isocitrate dehydrogenase mutation. Here the sequenced sample was blood, taken before dendritic cell vaccination. The receptor's source is a human donor with glioblastoma. This chain connects TRBV5-1 to TRBJ1-2, with D perhaps TRBD1 (5 bases). The CDR3: CASSLGGGTGLADYGYTF. CDR3 nucleotide sequence: TGCGCCAGCAGCTTGGGTGGAGGGACGGGATTAGCTGACTATGGCTACACCTTC.